These T cell receptor beta chains were read from a single sample in a study of cytotoxic CD8 clonotypes in ibrutinib-treated CLL. Profiled with immunoSEQ multiplex PCR; TCRdb holds only in-frame clones, not every one. The data contain 90,000 to 100,000 clones, approximately 80% of them seen just once; the ten biggest clones take up less than 35%. The source material was PBMCs, sampled after 12 months of ibrutinib treatment. These receptors all stem from a human donor with chronic lymphocytic leukemia. Both conserved end residues are part of each CDR3. Fields, in order: clone size, J gene, V gene, CDR3 length, D gene, CDR3 protein, CDR3 DNA. D genes are given only for firm matches. Clone size is stated in some rows and not others, as once, few, many or a class when expanded.

size: once; J: TRBJ1-1; V: TRBV7-7; length: 13; D: NA; CDR3: CASSLLENTEAFF; DNA: TGTGCCAGCAGCTTATTGGAGAACACTGAAGCTTTCTTT
size: NA; J: TRBJ2-7; V: TRBV11-3; length: 15; D: NA; CDR3: CASSGGIQGIYEQYF; DNA: TGTGCCAGCAGCGGGGGGATACAGGGGATCTACGAGCAGTACTTC
size: NA; J: TRBJ2-7; V: TRBV6-1; length: 14; D: NA; CDR3: CASSPSPEPYEQYF; DNA: TGTGCCAGCAGCCCCAGCCCCGAGCCCTACGAGCAGTACTTC
size: few; J: TRBJ2-1; V: TRBV27; length: 15; D: NA; CDR3: CASTPDGLSYNEQFF; DNA: TGTGCCAGCACCCCCGACGGTTTAAGTTACAATGAGCAGTTCTTC
size: NA; J: TRBJ2-4; V: TRBV9; length: 19; D: NA; CDR3: CASSVATGEAGEGWNIQYF; DNA: TGTGCCAGCAGCGTAGCTACGGGGGAGGCCGGCGAAGGTTGGAACATTCAGTACTTC
size: once; J: TRBJ1-4; V: TRBV18; length: 14; D: NA; CDR3: CASSRQNFDEKLFF; DNA: TGTGCCAGCTCACGACAGAACTTCGATGAAAAACTGTTTTTT
size: NA; J: TRBJ1-2; V: TRBV28; length: 16; D: NA; CDR3: CASSLGGSGATGGYTF; DNA: TGTGCCAGCAGTTTAGGTGGGTCAGGGGCGACGGGAGGCTACACCTTC
size: few; J: TRBJ2-5; V: TRBV13; length: 17; D: TRBD2; CDR3: CASNLPPGLAGQETQYF; DNA: TGTGCCAGCAACCTTCCTCCGGGACTAGCGGGCCAAGAGACCCAGTACTTC
size: NA; J: TRBJ1-5; V: TRBV4-2; length: 14; D: NA; CDR3: CASSQTQGNQPQHF; DNA: TGTGCCAGCAGCCAAACCCAGGGCAATCAGCCCCAGCATTTT
size: few; J: TRBJ2-7; V: TRBV2; length: 14; D: TRBD1; CDR3: CASREDRGSYEQYF; DNA: TGTGCCAGCAGGGAGGACAGGGGGTCCTACGAGCAGTACTTC
size: few; J: TRBJ2-4; V: TRBV4-3; length: 14; D: NA; CDR3: CASSQDPTKNIQYF; DNA: TGCGCCAGCAGCCAAGACCCGACCAAAAACATTCAGTACTTC
size: few; J: TRBJ1-3; V: TRBV6-5; length: 14; D: NA; CDR3: CASSRGESGNTIYF; DNA: TGTGCCAGCAGCAGGGGTGAGAGTGGAAACACCATATATTTT
size: NA; J: TRBJ2-3; V: TRBV11-3; length: 15; D: NA; CDR3: CASSRRGGGTDTQYF; DNA: TGTGCCAGCAGCCGGAGGGGGGGAGGCACAGATACGCAGTATTTT
size: NA; J: TRBJ1-2; V: TRBV4-2; length: 15; D: NA; CDR3: CASSQNDGADYGYTF; DNA: TGTGCCAGCAGCCAAAATGATGGGGCAGACTATGGCTACACCTTC
size: NA; J: TRBJ2-7; V: TRBV9; length: 15; D: NA; CDR3: CASSVDYRVSHEQYF; DNA: TGTGCCAGCAGCGTAGACTACAGGGTGTCCCACGAGCAGTACTTC
size: NA; J: TRBJ1-3; V: TRBV12-2; length: 15; D: NA; CDR3: CASRLGPIAGNTIYF; DNA: TGTGCAAGTCGCTTAGGGCCGATTGCAGGAAACACCATATATTTT
size: few; J: TRBJ1-2; V: TRBV6-1; length: 16; D: TRBD1; CDR3: CASSEERTGPTYGYTF; DNA: TGTGCCAGCAGTGAAGAAAGGACAGGGCCAACTTATGGCTACACCTTC
size: NA; J: TRBJ2-6; V: TRBV19; length: 19; D: TRBD2; CDR3: CASSIEAIAGGSGANVLTF; DNA: TGTGCCAGTAGTATAGAGGCAATAGCGGGGGGCTCTGGGGCCAACGTCCTGACTTTC
size: NA; J: TRBJ2-1; V: TRBV14; length: 16; D: TRBD1; CDR3: CASSQKIGTGNNEQFF; DNA: TGTGCCAGCAGCCAAAAGATAGGGACAGGAAACAATGAGCAGTTCTTC
size: few; J: TRBJ2-2; V: TRBV11-3; length: 12; D: NA; CDR3: CASSSTTGELFF; DNA: TGTGCCAGCAGCTCCACCACCGGGGAGCTGTTTTTT
size: NA; J: TRBJ1-1; V: TRBV5-1; length: 16; D: NA; CDR3: CASSLADETGNTEAFF; DNA: TGCGCCAGCAGCTTGGCCGACGAAACGGGGAACACTGAAGCTTTCTTT
size: NA; J: TRBJ2-3; V: TRBV9; length: 16; D: TRBD2; CDR3: CASSPRLAGGTDTQYF; DNA: TGTGCCAGCAGCCCCCGGCTAGCGGGGGGCACAGATACGCAGTATTTT
size: NA; J: TRBJ1-6; V: TRBV9; length: 16; D: TRBD1; CDR3: CASSPRQGENNSPLHF; DNA: TGTGCCAGCAGCCCTCGACAGGGGGAAAACAATTCACCCCTCCACTTT
size: once; J: TRBJ1-4; V: TRBV5-1; length: 14; D: NA; CDR3: CASSLSTANEKLFF; DNA: TGCGCCAGCAGCTTGTCGACCGCTAATGAAAAACTGTTTTTT
size: NA; J: TRBJ2-1; V: TRBV28; length: 16; D: NA; CDR3: CASSSKRVSSYNEQFF; DNA: TGTGCCAGCAGTTCAAAGAGGGTCAGCTCCTACAATGAGCAGTTCTTC
size: NA; J: TRBJ2-7; V: TRBV28; length: 16; D: NA; CDR3: CASSFRIDRPSYEQYF; DNA: TGTGCCAGCAGTTTCCGCATCGACAGGCCCTCCTACGAGCAGTACTTC
size: NA; J: TRBJ2-7; V: TRBV2; length: 13; D: NA; CDR3: CAKFGLPPYEQYF; DNA: TGTGCCAAGTTTGGACTACCTCCCTACGAGCAGTACTTC
size: NA; J: TRBJ1-2; V: TRBV27; length: 12; D: NA; CDR3: CASRTGLEGYTF; DNA: TGTGCCAGCAGAACAGGGTTGGAAGGCTACACCTTC
size: NA; J: TRBJ1-1; V: TRBV5-6; length: 15; D: NA; CDR3: CASSLVSTLNTEAFF; DNA: TGTGCCAGCAGCTTGGTCTCGACGTTGAACACTGAAGCTTTCTTT
size: NA; J: TRBJ1-1; V: TRBV5-1; length: 15; D: NA; CDR3: CASSPGAQVDAEAFF; DNA: TGCGCCAGCAGCCCCGGGGCACAGGTAGACGCTGAAGCTTTCTTT
size: once; J: TRBJ2-5; V: TRBV4-1; length: 15; D: TRBD1; CDR3: CASSQGQGDRETQYF; DNA: TGCGCCAGCAGCCAAGGGCAGGGGGATCGAGAGACCCAGTACTTC
size: NA; J: TRBJ2-5; V: TRBV27; length: 14; D: NA; CDR3: CASSSGRWGETQYF; DNA: TGTGCCAGCAGTTCCGGACGGTGGGGCGAGACCCAGTACTTC